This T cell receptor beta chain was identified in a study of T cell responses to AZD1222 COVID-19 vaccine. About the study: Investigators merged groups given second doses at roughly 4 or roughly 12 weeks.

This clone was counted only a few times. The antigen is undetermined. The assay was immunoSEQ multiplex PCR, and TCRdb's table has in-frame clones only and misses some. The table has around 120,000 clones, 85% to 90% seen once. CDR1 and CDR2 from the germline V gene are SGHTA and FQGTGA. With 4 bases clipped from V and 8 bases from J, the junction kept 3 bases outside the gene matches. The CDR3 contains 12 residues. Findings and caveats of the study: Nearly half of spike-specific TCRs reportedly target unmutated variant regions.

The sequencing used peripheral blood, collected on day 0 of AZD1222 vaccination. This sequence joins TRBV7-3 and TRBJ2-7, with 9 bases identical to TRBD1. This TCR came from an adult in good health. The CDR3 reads CASSYGQGKQYF. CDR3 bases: TGTGCCAGCAGCTACGGACAGGGGAAGCAGTACTTC.